Presented here are 32 T cell receptor beta chains from one specimen sequenced in a study of beta chain features in type 1 diabetes (dated by TCRdb to between 2017 and 2018). General conclusions and limits of the study: Type 1 diabetes patients showed a moderate but significant shortening of TCRB CDR3 length in all four CD4+ subsets.

The antigens these receptors bind are not known. The library was prepared using the immunoSEQ multiplex PCR assay. All of the isolated RNA was reverse transcribed with the High Capacity cDNA Reverse Transcription Kit, so expressed TCRB transcripts were sequenced. The source is immuneACCESS, and TCRdb retained only in-frame sequences with V and J called. Part of the clones is not carried over; for the studies checked, unresolved V genes explain less than half of this, and the remainder is unexplained. A total of roughly 47,000 clones appear in this sample, around 40% of them only once. The top ten hold about 0.13% of the sample. The sequenced sample was stem cell memory CD4+ T cells from blood. The cell subset or site label, read with the paper, signifies: stem cell-like memory CD4+ T cells. All receptors derive from a man under 40 with type 1 diabetes.

The chain recombines TRBV19 with TRBJ1-5; weak D call: TRBD1 (6 bases). Germline assignment: CDR1 LNHDA and CDR2 SQIVND (reference sequence). V was shortened by 3 bases and J by 0 bases, with 12 bases between the two germline ends. This CDR3 is built from 16 residues. The CDR3 spells CASSIGRGYSNQPQHF. The CDR3 DNA reads TGTGCCAGTAGTATTGGCAGGGGATATAGCAATCAGCCCCAGCATTTT.

This clone was picked up a small number of times. The CDR3 bases are TGCGCCAGCAGACCCGACTACTCCAATGAGCAGTTCTTC. It yields the protein CASRPDYSNEQFF. The rearrangement links TRBV4-3 to TRBJ2-1, with D perhaps matching TRBD2 (5 bases). Trimming stripped 6 bases from V and 6 bases from J, with 12 bases between. CDR1 and CDR2 (germline): LGHNA, YSLEER. The CDR3 is 13 amino acids.

This chain connects TRBV7-9 to TRBJ2-1, with TRBD1 matching 8 bases. CDR3 length: 15 amino acids. CDR1 and CDR2 from the germline V gene are SEHNR and FQNEAQ (reference sequence). The J segment lost 4 bases and the V segment lost 5 bases, leaving 7 bases of the junction unmatched. CDR3 amino acids: CASSQGTGGYNEQFF. The CDR3 nucleotides are TGTGCCAGCAGCCAAGGGACAGGTGGTTACAATGAGCAGTTCTTC. The full variable domain, rest sourced from reference TRBV7-9 and TRBJ2-1, is DTGVSQNPRHKITKRGQNVTFRCDPISEHNRLYWYRQTLGQGPEFLTYFQNEAQLEKSRLLSDRFSAERPKGSFSTLEIQRTEQGDSAMYLCASSQGTGGYNEQFFGPGTRLTVL.

The rearrangement joins TRBV5-1 to TRBJ2-7; the match to TRBD2 covers 11 bases. The germline gives CDR1 SGHRS, CDR2 YFSETQ. The CDR3 spans 17 residues. Trimming at V came to 0 bases and at J to 2 bases, leaving 7 bases not matched to a gene. In nucleotides, the CDR3 is TGCGCCAGCAGCTTGGGGACTAGCGGGTTTGTCGCCTACGAGCAGTACTTC. It is translated as CASSLGTSGFVAYEQYF.

The J gene is TRBJ2-4, the V gene TRBV5-1; TRBD1 is a possible D gene (6 bases). The CDR3 runs 12 residues. Germline V gene lookup returns CDR1 SGHRS and CDR2 YFSETQ. V was shortened by 0 bases and J by 15 bases, with 13 bases between the two germline ends. CDR3 amino acids: CASSLDRAPSYF. CDR3 coding DNA: TGCGCCAGCAGCTTGGACAGGGCGCCTTCGTACTTC.

The chain is built from TRBV14 and TRBJ1-2; D unclear. The V end was cut by 0 bases, the J end by 6 bases, with 14 bases between. Germline CDR1 and CDR2: SGHDN and FVKESK. The CDR3 length is 15 residues. The CDR3 region is CASSQDWESGNGYTF. In DNA form, the CDR3 reads TGTGCCAGCAGCCAAGATTGGGAAAGCGGCAATGGCTACACCTTC. The full variable domain, completed using reference TRBV14 and TRBJ1-2, is EAGVTQFPSHSVIEKGQTVTLRCDPISGHDNLYWYRRVMGKEIKFLLHFVKESKQDESGMPNNRFLAERTGGTYSTLKVQPAELEDSGVYFCASSQDWESGNGYTFGSGTRLTVV.

J is TRBJ2-1 and V is TRBV19, with a weak D call TRBD2 (5 bases). Germline-derived CDR1 and CDR2 are LNHDA and SQIVND (reference sequence). V was shortened by 4 bases and J by 0 bases, with 22 bases between the two germline ends. The CDR3 runs to 19 residues. CDR3: CASSKIKGGSTNSYNEQFF. The DNA for the CDR3 is TGTGCCAGTAGTAAGATCAAGGGCGGGTCTACCAACTCCTACAATGAGCAGTTCTTC.

The chain is built from TRBV5-1 and TRBJ2-7, with 9 bases matching TRBD1. V was clipped by 2 bases and J by 5 bases; unmatched bases: 14. The CDR3 length is 17 residues. The germline CDR1 and CDR2 sequences are SGHRS and YFSETQ. The CDR3 DNA is TGCGCCAGCAGCTTTGATTACCCGGGACAGGGCTTCCACGAGCAGTACTTC. This gives the protein CASSFDYPGQGFHEQYF.

This clone came up a few times. The chain has TRBV28 and TRBJ2-7; weak D call: TRBD1 (6 bases). The CDR3 length is 13 residues. The germline V and J ends were trimmed by 6 bases and 2 bases, with 11 bases remaining between them. CDR1 is MDHEN, CDR2 SYDVKM, per germline. CDR3 bases: TGTGCCAGCAGCTCGTCAGGGGCCTACGAGCAGTACTTC. Amino acids: CASSSSGAYEQYF.

This clone was seen only a few times. V and J are TRBV18 and TRBJ1-2; 9 nucleotides align to TRBD1. From germline, CDR1 is KGHSH and CDR2 LQKENI. J was trimmed by 3 bases and V by 1 base; bases with no gene match: 3. This CDR3 spans 15 amino acids. In DNA, the CDR3 is TGTGCCAGCTCACCACGGACAGGGGCCGACTATGGCTACACCTTC. Protein product: CASSPRTGADYGYTF.

This clone was observed a single time. The chain uses TRBV9 and TRBJ2-6; unclear D gene. The length of the CDR3 is 17 residues. Trimming removed 0 bases at V and 1 base at J, with 11 bases between. Germline values: CDR1 SGDLS, CDR2 YYNGEE. The CDR3 DNA is TGTGCCAGCAGCGTAGCGGTCCGAATTTCTGGGGCCAACGTCCTGACTTTC. This gives the protein CASSVAVRISGANVLTF. Variable domain in full (rest from reference TRBV9 and TRBJ2-6): DSGVTQTPKHLITATGQRVTLRCSPRSGDLSVYWYQQSLDQGLQFLIQYYNGEERAKGNILERFSAQQFPDLHSELNLSSLELGDSALYFCASSVAVRISGANVLTFGAGSRLTVL.

The chain recombines TRBV28 with TRBJ2-1; 9 nucleotides match TRBD2. Germline CDR1 MDHEN, CDR2 SYDVKM. This CDR3 has 14 amino acids. The J segment lost 7 bases and the V segment lost 2 bases, leaving 3 bases of the junction unmatched. This CDR3 is CASSLRTSENEQFF. DNA for the CDR3: TGTGCCAGCAGTTTAAGGACTAGCGAGAATGAGCAGTTCTTC.

The CDR3 protein is CASSYPGHEQYF. Written as DNA, the CDR3 is TGTGCCAGCAGTTACCCGGGACACGAGCAGTACTTC. The chain has TRBV6-6 and TRBJ2-5; possibly TRBD1 or TRBD2 for D (5 bases each). The closer fit of TRBJ2-7 to the DNA end suggests the J call may be wrong. This CDR3 has 12 residues. In germline, CDR1 is MNHNY, CDR2 SVGAGI (reference sequence).

This clone was recorded a few times. This chain joins TRBV7-9 and TRBJ2-2; a possible D gene is TRBD2 (5 bases). V lost 3 bases, J lost 3 bases, and 8 bases lay in between. From germline, CDR1 is SEHNR and CDR2 FQNEAQ (reference sequence). The CDR3 length is 14 residues. This chain's CDR3 is CASSFDYYTGELFF. The CDR3 bases are TGTGCCAGCAGCTTCGACTATTACACCGGGGAGCTGTTTTTT.

The CDR3 sequence: CATSKGGRDEQFF. DNA for the CDR3: TGTGCCACCAGCAAAGGAGGACGGGATGAGCAGTTCTTC. The V call is TRBV15, the J call TRBJ2-1; D possibly corresponds to TRBD2 (5 bases). This CDR3 spans 13 amino acids. Germline V CDR1 and CDR2: LNHNV, YYDKDF (reference sequence). V was cut by 4 bases and J by 8 bases, with 12 bases left in between.

The J gene is TRBJ1-1, the V gene TRBV28, with D tentatively TRBD1 (5 bases). V lost 4 bases, J lost 0 bases, and 9 bases lay in between. Germline V gene sequence: CDR1 MDHEN, CDR2 SYDVKM. CDR3 size: 14 residues. The CDR3 region has the DNA TGTGCCAGCAGTTCAACAGGATTGAACACTGAAGCTTTCTTT. Protein sequence: CASSSTGLNTEAFF. Full variable domain (outside the CDR3, taken from reference TRBV28 and TRBJ1-1): DVKVTQSSRYLVKRTGEKVFLECVQDMDHENMFWYRQDPGLGLRLIYFSYDVKMKEKGDIPEGYSVSREKKERFSLILESASTNQTSMYLCASSSTGLNTEAFFGQGTRLTVV.

The gene calls are TRBV4-3 and TRBJ1-4; 7 bases align to TRBD1. After removal of 5 bases from V and 0 bases from J, the junction contained 3 bases not matched to a gene. From germline, CDR1 is LGHNA and CDR2 YSLEER. CDR3 length: 15 residues. In nucleotides, the CDR3 is TGCGCCAGCAGCAAACAGGGGCCAACTAATGAAAAACTGTTTTTT. Its protein is CASSKQGPTNEKLFF.

This clone was detected a few times. The chain employs TRBV7-9 and TRBJ2-2, with a possible D match to TRBD2 (5 bases). CDR3 size: 12 residues. Germline-derived CDR1 and CDR2 are SEHNR and FQNEAQ (reference sequence). Trimming left V 8 bases short and J 7 bases short, with 11 bases between. CDR3 region: CASWRAGGELFF. The CDR3 DNA reads TGTGCCAGCTGGCGGGCCGGCGGGGAGCTGTTTTTT.

The CDR3 DNA follows: TGCGCCAGCAGCCGGACCGGACAGACAAACTATGGCTACACCTTC. Its protein is CASSRTGQTNYGYTF. This rearrangement joins TRBV5-1 to TRBJ1-2, with D perhaps matching TRBD1 (6 bases). Trimming shortened V by 4 bases and J by 2 bases, and 15 bases separated the two germline ends. The CDR3 has 15 residues. Germline CDR1 and CDR2: SGHRS and YFSETQ.

CDR3 in DNA: TGTGCCAGCTCAGAAGACAGGGCGTACACCGGGGAGCTGTTTTTT. It translates to CASSEDRAYTGELFF. V usage is TRBV18 and J usage is TRBJ2-2, with 7 bases matching TRBD1. The J segment lost 3 bases and the V segment lost 5 bases, leaving 6 bases of the junction unmatched. CDR3 length: 15 residues. The germline gives CDR1 KGHSH, CDR2 LQKENI.

The genes are TRBV15 and TRBJ1-1, with D tentatively TRBD1 (5 bases). Per germline, CDR1 LNHNV and CDR2 YYDKDF (reference sequence). V dropped 1 base and J dropped 5 bases, with 11 bases sitting between them. This CDR3 comprises 14 residues. The CDR3 loop reads CATSRVGEGTEAFF. The CDR3 DNA reads TGTGCCACCAGCAGAGTTGGGGAGGGGACTGAAGCTTTCTTT.

The rearrangement links TRBV10-3 to TRBJ2-2, with D maybe TRBD2 (6 bases). V shed 10 bases and J shed 6 bases, with 12 bases lying between them. The CDR3 contains 12 residues. CDR1 is ENHRY and CDR2 is SYGVKD in the germline V gene. The CDR3 reads CATSRGSGELFF. The CDR3 bases are TGTGCCACGAGCCGGGGGTCCGGGGAGCTGTTTTTT.

The V and J genes are TRBV4-1 and TRBJ2-3, with 8 bases that match TRBD1. CDR1 MGHRA and CDR2 YSYEKL come from the germline V gene. The CDR3 is 15 residues long. After removal of 2 bases from V and 0 bases from J, the junction contained 1 base not matched to a gene. CDR3 in amino acids: CASSQYRGSTDTQYF. The DNA for the CDR3 is TGCGCCAGCAGCCAATACAGGGGGAGCACAGATACGCAGTATTTT.

The chain has TRBV18 and TRBJ2-1, with TRBD2 matching 7 bases. The CDR3 contains 14 residues. Germline CDR1 and CDR2: KGHSH and LQKENI. Trimming took 3 bases from V and 4 from J; bases not matched to a gene: 3. The CDR3 sequence: CASSPSSGYNEQFF. The CDR3 DNA is TGTGCCAGCTCACCCAGTAGCGGGTACAATGAGCAGTTCTTC.

V usage is TRBV6-1 and J usage is TRBJ2-6, with D possibly TRBD2 on 5 matching bases. Germline V CDR1 and CDR2: MNHNS, SASEGT. The CDR3 is 16 amino acids. The germline V and J ends were trimmed by 3 bases and 0 bases, with 9 bases remaining between them. Written as DNA, the CDR3 is TGTGCCAGCAGTGAGGGGAGATACTCTGGGGCCAACGTCCTGACTTTC. Protein: CASSEGRYSGANVLTF.

This clone was counted between two and nine times. The rearrangement links TRBV7-6 to TRBJ2-3, with D possibly matching TRBD1 (6 bases). Germline CDR1 reads SGHVS; CDR2 reads FNYEAQ. V lost 1 base and J lost 2, with 10 bases in between. This CDR3 contains 15 residues. CDR3 DNA: TGTGCCAGCAGCTTAGGGGGGCTGGACACAGATACGCAGTATTTT. Translated: CASSLGGLDTDTQYF.

The V call is TRBV11-2, the J call TRBJ2-3; D unresolved. The V end lost 1 base, the J end lost 4 bases, and 12 bases lay between the germline ends. This CDR3 has 15 amino acids. Per the germline V gene, CDR1 is SGHAT and CDR2 is FQNNGV. The CDR3 coding sequence is TGTGCCAGCAGCTTAGCGTATCCCCTTTCAGATACGCAGTATTTT. Protein product: CASSLAYPLSDTQYF.

The chain recombines TRBV6-5 with TRBJ2-7; maybe TRBD1 (5 bases). V was cut by 4 bases and J by 2 bases, with 9 bases left in between. The CDR3 has 13 amino acids. Germline assignment: CDR1 MNHEY and CDR2 SVGAGI. This chain's CDR3 is CASSSAGTYEQYF. CDR3 sequence (DNA): TGTGCCAGCAGTTCAGCAGGGACCTACGAGCAGTACTTC.

The chain couples TRBV2 to TRBJ2-2, with 7 positions matching TRBD2. Trimming took 5 bases from V and 0 from J; bases not matched to a gene: 9. This CDR3 contains 17 residues. CDR1 is SNHLY and CDR2 is FYNNEI in the germline V gene. CDR3 residues: CASSPPGRGTNTGELFF. The CDR3, as DNA: TGTGCCAGCAGTCCTCCCGGGCGGGGGACGAACACCGGGGAGCTGTTTTTT.

The table lists this clone with a few counts. The chain joins TRBV2 to TRBJ2-6, with D perhaps TRBD1 (6 bases). The ends were cut back, 6 bases at V and 11 bases at J, with 20 bases in the middle. This CDR3 is 15 amino acids long. The germline V gene has CDR1 SNHLY and CDR2 FYNNEI. The CDR3 bases are TGTGCCAGCAGAGGGGGAAGGACCCGCCACGACGTCCTGACTTTC. Translating gives CASRGGRTRHDVLTF.

This clone was recorded only once. V is TRBV6-6 and J is TRBJ2-7; TRBD2 agrees at 9 bases. CDR1 is MNHNY, CDR2 SVGAGI, per germline (reference sequence). After removal of 5 bases from V and 2 bases from J, the junction contained 7 bases not matched to a gene. CDR3 size: 15 residues. CDR3 residues: CASSSSGRSTYEQYF. DNA for the CDR3: TGTGCCAGCAGTAGTAGCGGGAGAAGCACCTACGAGCAGTACTTC.

The chain joins TRBV7-3 to TRBJ2-1; tentatively, D is TRBD1 (6 bases). The CDR3 loop spans 15 amino acids. The ends were cut back, 6 bases at V and 5 bases at J, with 17 bases in the middle. CDR1 is SGHTA, CDR2 FQGTGA, per germline. The CDR3, as DNA: TGTGCCAGCAGTTCCCAGGGGCCTAGACACAATGAGCAGTTCTTC. It translates to CASSSQGPRHNEQFF.